This entry lists 5 T cell receptor beta chains sequenced from one sample in a study of blood T cell repertoires in COVID-19. Clones were sequenced by immunoSEQ multiplex PCR, and TCRdb holds only the in-frame ones, with some missing. The table lists nearly 55,000 clones, 65% to 80% of them singletons. Material: peripheral blood. Receptor source: a human donor with active or convalescent COVID-19. The donor label of this sample is uncertain.

This chain joins TRBV4-1 and TRBJ2-6, with D possibly being TRBD2 (7 bases). V was shortened by 4 bases and J by 0 bases, with 19 bases between the two germline ends. CDR1 and CDR2 (germline): MGHRA, YSYEKL. This CDR3 spans 19 amino acids. CDR3 nucleotides: TGCGCCAGCAGCCCCCGCCGGGGGGCCGCTTTCTCTGGGGCCAACGTCCTGACTTTC. It encodes CASSPRRGAAFSGANVLTF.

The chain is built from TRBV7-2 and TRBJ1-3; a possible D gene is TRBD1 (5 bases). Per the germline V gene, CDR1 is SGHTA and CDR2 is FQGNSA. CDR3 length: 16 residues. Trimming pared 0 bases from V and 4 bases from J, leaving 13 bases between. DNA of the CDR3: TGTGCCAGCAGCTTAGCCCGTACAGGTACGGGAAACACCATATATTTT. Protein: CASSLARTGTGNTIYF.

This clone was counted between two and nine times. The chain joins TRBV2 to TRBJ2-7, with D possibly TRBD2 on 5 matching bases. Between the trimmed V and J ends, which lost 7 bases and 1 base, there was a span of 17 bases. Germline V gives CDR1 SNHLY, CDR2 FYNNEI. CDR3 length: 15 residues. Written as DNA, the CDR3 is TGTGCCAGCAACGAACGGGGATTGGGATCCTACGAGCAGTACTTC. Protein sequence: CASNERGLGSYEQYF.

V gene TRBV27 combines with J gene TRBJ2-3, with a tentative D call TRBD1 (6 bases). Germline CDR1 and CDR2: MNHEY and SMNVEV (reference sequence). The CDR3 runs to 15 residues. Trimming removed 8 bases from V and 6 bases from J, with 21 bases in between. As DNA, the CDR3 is TGTGCCAGCGCACAGGGATCCCATAGCCGGGATACGCAGTATTTT. This encodes CASAQGSHSRDTQYF.

This clone was found once. The CDR3 sequence: CASSLQAGVFGDEQFF. CDR3 nucleotide sequence: TGTGCCAGCAGCTTACAAGCGGGAGTGTTCGGGGATGAGCAGTTCTTC. The chain has TRBV11-3 and TRBJ2-1, with 8 bases fitting TRBD2. The trim removed 2 bases at V and 8 bases at J, leaving 11 bases unmatched. Germline-derived CDR1 and CDR2 are SGHNT and YENEEA. The length of the CDR3 is 16 residues. Using reference TRBV11-3 and TRBJ2-1 for the parts outside the CDR3, the full variable domain is EAGVVQSPRYKIIEKKQPVAFWCNPISGHNTLYWYLQNLGQGPELLIRYENEEAVDDSQLPKDRFSAERLKGVDSTLKIQPAELGDSAVYLCASSLQAGVFGDEQFFGPGTRLTVL.